The next 5 T cell receptor beta chains were all read from a single sample in a study of cytomegalovirus exposure and HLA in healthy donors. It was with 60 Vbeta and 13 Jbeta primers that the PCR ran. Clones were read by immunoSEQ multiplex PCR, and TCRdb kept only the in-frame ones, dropping some. The sample records some 180,000 clones, roughly 10% being singletons. The sequenced sample was PBMCs. These receptors were collected from a woman aged 25 to 39 in good health and CMV-seropositive.

This clone has only a few counts. J is TRBJ2-1 and V is TRBV2; TRBD2 matches 8 bases. The CDR3 consists of 15 residues. CDR1 and CDR2 (germline): SNHLY, FYNNEI. Germline trimming cut 3 bases from V and 4 bases from J; bases unmatched to any gene: 5. CDR3 nucleotides: TGTGCCAGCAGTGATGGTCTAGCGGGTTACAATGAGCAGTTCTTC. It encodes CASSDGLAGYNEQFF.

This clone was seen more than once but under ten times. CDR3 DNA sequence: TGTGCCAGCAGGACAGGGGGCACAGATACGCAGTATTTT. It encodes CASRTGGTDTQYF. J is TRBJ2-3 and V is TRBV7-9; 8 bases fit TRBD1. The CDR3 loop spans 13 amino acids. Trimming at V came to 6 bases and at J to 1 base, leaving 0 bases not matched to a gene. Germline CDR1 reads SEHNR; CDR2 reads FQNEAQ (reference sequence). Filled out from reference TRBV7-9 and TRBJ2-3, the complete variable domain reads DTGVSQNPRHKITKRGQNVTFRCDPISEHNRLYWYRQTLGQGPEFLTYFQNEAQLEKSRLLSDRFSAERPKGSFSTLEIQRTEQGDSAMYLCASRTGGTDTQYFGPGTRLTVL.

This sequence joins TRBV7-6 and TRBJ2-5, with D possibly TRBD1 on 5 matching bases. The V gene lost 6 bases and the J gene lost 8 bases, with 16 bases spanning the gap. CDR1 SGHVS and CDR2 FNYEAQ come from the germline V gene. CDR3 length equals 13 residues. In DNA, the CDR3 is TGTGCCAGCAGTCGCCCCTACCAGGGAACCCAGTACTTC. This encodes CASSRPYQGTQYF.

This sequence joins TRBV7-8 and TRBJ2-3; D might be TRBD2 (6 bases). The CDR3 runs to 14 residues. Germline V gives CDR1 SGHVS, CDR2 FQNEAQ. Trimming left V 4 bases short and J 4 bases short, with 12 bases between. The CDR3 is CASSYFLAPDTQYF. CDR3 DNA sequence: TGTGCCAGCAGCTATTTTCTAGCGCCAGATACGCAGTATTTT.

CDR3 sequence (DNA): TGTGCCAGCAGTCCGACAGGGGGACCTAACTATGGCTACACCTTC. Its translation: CASSPTGGPNYGYTF. The gene calls are TRBV27 and TRBJ1-2, with 9 bases that match TRBD1. The V gene end was trimmed by 5 bases and the J gene end by 0 bases; junction bases not matched to a gene: 4. Germline values: CDR1 MNHEY, CDR2 SMNVEV (reference sequence). The CDR3 sequence is 15 residues long.